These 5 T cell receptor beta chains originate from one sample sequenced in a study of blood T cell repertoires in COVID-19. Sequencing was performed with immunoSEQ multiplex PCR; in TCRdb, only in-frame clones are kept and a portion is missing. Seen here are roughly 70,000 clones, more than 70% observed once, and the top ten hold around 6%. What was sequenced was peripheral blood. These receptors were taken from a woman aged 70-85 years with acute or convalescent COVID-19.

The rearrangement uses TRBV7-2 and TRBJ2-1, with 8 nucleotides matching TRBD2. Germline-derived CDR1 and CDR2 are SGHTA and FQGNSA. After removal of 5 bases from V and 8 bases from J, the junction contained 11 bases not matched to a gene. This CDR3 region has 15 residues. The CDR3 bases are TGTGCCAGCAGCGTTCGGGGGGGAGCCTATCATGAGCAGTTCTTC. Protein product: CASSVRGGAYHEQFF.

The CDR3 reads CASSQPRGYNEQFF. CDR3 DNA sequence: TGTGCCAGCAGCCAACCGAGGGGGTACAATGAGCAGTTCTTC. The rearrangement links TRBV11-1 to TRBJ2-1; D possibly corresponds to TRBD1 (6 bases). Looked up from germline, CDR1 is SGHAT and CDR2 is FQDESV (reference sequence). This CDR3 comprises 14 residues. V dropped 5 bases and J dropped 4 bases, with 12 bases sitting between them.

The CDR3 reads CASSYSPGLAHNEQFF. The DNA for the CDR3 is TGTGCCAGCAGTTACTCTCCGGGACTCGCTCACAATGAGCAGTTCTTC. The chain employs TRBV6-2 or TRBV6-3 and TRBJ2-1; a possible D gene is TRBD2 (6 bases). Trimming pared 0 bases from V and 5 bases from J, leaving 14 bases between. Germline CDR1 MNHEY, CDR2 SVGEGT. The CDR3 has 16 residues.

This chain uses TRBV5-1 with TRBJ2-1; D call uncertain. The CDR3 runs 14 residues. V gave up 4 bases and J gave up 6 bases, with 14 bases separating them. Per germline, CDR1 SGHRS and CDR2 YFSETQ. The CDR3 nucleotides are TGCGCCAGCAGCCCGAGACATCCGGTCAATGAGCAGTTCTTC. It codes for CASSPRHPVNEQFF.

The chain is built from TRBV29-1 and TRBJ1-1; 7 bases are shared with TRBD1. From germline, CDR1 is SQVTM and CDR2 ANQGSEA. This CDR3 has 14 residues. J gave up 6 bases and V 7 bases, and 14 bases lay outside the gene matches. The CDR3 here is CSGLDRAGYPEAFF. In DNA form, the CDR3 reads TGCAGCGGCTTAGACAGGGCGGGTTATCCTGAAGCTTTCTTT.